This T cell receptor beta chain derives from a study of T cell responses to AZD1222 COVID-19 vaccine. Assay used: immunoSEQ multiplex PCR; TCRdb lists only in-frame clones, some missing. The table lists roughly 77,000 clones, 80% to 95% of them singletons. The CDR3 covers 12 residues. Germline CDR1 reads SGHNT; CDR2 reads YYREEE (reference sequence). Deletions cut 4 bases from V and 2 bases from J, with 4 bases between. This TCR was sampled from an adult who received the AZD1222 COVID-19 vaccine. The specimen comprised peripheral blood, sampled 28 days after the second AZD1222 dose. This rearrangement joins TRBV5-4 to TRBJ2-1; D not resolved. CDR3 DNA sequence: TGTGCCAGCAGCCCTACCTACAATGAGCAGTTCTTC. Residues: CASSPTYNEQFF. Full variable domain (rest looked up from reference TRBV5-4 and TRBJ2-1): ETGVTQSPTHLIKTRGQQVTLRCSSQSGHNTVSWYQQALGQGPQFIFQYYREEENGRGNFPPRFSGLQFPNYSSELNVNALELDDSALYLCASSPTYNEQFFGPGTRLTVL.